Shown below are 27 T cell receptor beta chains from a single sample sequenced in a study of T cell repertoires in cytomegalovirus infection. TCRdb re-called the reads with MiXCR, one entry per CDR3 protein. Among approximately 490,000 distinct CDR3 sequences listed, around 10% were seen once. Sequencing was done on a sample of PBMCs. These receptors originate from a human donor in good health (CMV status not recorded). Some clones in this sample may be carry-over from other donors' samples.

This clonotype was detected ten times or more. V is TRBV11-3 and J is TRBJ1-6; the match to TRBD1 covers 10 bases. This CDR3 is 16 amino acids long. V lost 4 bases, J lost 8 bases, and 8 bases stayed unmatched. CDR1 and CDR2 (germline): SGHNT, YENEEA. Here the CDR3 reads CASSSKTGTGDSPLHF. CDR3 in DNA: TGTGCCAGCAGCTCGAAGACCGGGACAGGGGATTCACCCCTCCACTTT.

This clonotype was seen at least ten times. V and J are TRBV7-2 and TRBJ2-3; tentatively, D is TRBD1 (5 bases). Trimming took 5 bases from V and 2 from J, leaving 17 bases between them. CDR1 and CDR2 from the germline V gene are SGHTA and FQGNSA. The CDR3 totals 16 residues. CDR3 in amino acids: CASSPSWGEVTDTQYF. The CDR3 DNA follows: TGTGCCAGCAGCCCAAGTTGGGGCGAGGTCACAGATACGCAGTATTTT.

This clonotype has a count of ten or more. CDR3 loop: CSAPRDYQWNIQYF. Here the CDR3 DNA reads TGCAGTGCTCCCCGGGACTATCAGTGGAACATTCAGTACTTC. The rearrangement uses TRBV20-1 and TRBJ2-4; 7 bases line up with TRBD2. CDR1 and CDR2 from the germline V gene are DFQATT and SNEGSKA (reference sequence). V shed 5 bases and J 7 bases; nucleotides not matched to a gene: 11. The CDR3 consists of 14 residues.

On this clonotype: It may be a read error: a sequence one base away is much more abundant. This chain links TRBV28 with TRBJ1-2, with no clear D. CDR3 length: 15 residues. Germline lookup yields CDR1 MDHEN and CDR2 SYDVKM. In DNA, the CDR3 is TGTCCCAGCAGTTTATTCGTTAGGAGTTCGCGTGGCTACACCTTC. Protein product: CPSSLFVRSSRGYTF.

This clonotype was seen a handful of times. The chain couples TRBV20-1 to TRBJ1-5; 8 nucleotides align to TRBD1. V was pared by 6 bases and J by 0 bases, with 4 bases of the junction left unmatched. The CDR3 is 14 amino acids. Germline-derived CDR1 and CDR2 are DFQATT and SNEGSKA (reference sequence). CDR3 sequence: CSADRGGSNQPQHF. The CDR3 DNA sequence: TGCAGTGCCGACAGGGGAGGTAGCAATCAGCCCCAGCATTTT.

This clonotype was detected ten times or more. The chain is built from TRBV10-3 and TRBJ1-1, with D possibly being TRBD1 (6 bases). The V end lost 7 bases, the J end lost 0 bases, and 12 bases lay between the germline ends. The germline gives CDR1 ENHRY, CDR2 SYGVKD. CDR3 length: 14 residues. The CDR3 nucleotides read TGTGCCATCACCCCGGACAGAATGAACACTGAAGCTTTCTTT. Residues: CAITPDRMNTEAFF.

The table lists this clonotype with many counts. The chain combines TRBV7-2 with TRBJ1-2; 8 nucleotides agree with TRBD1. Germline trimming cut 4 bases from V and 4 bases from J; bases unmatched to any gene: 8. The CDR3 length is 15 residues. Looked up from germline, CDR1 is SGHTA and CDR2 is FQGNSA. As DNA, the CDR3 is TGTGCCAGCAGCTCGAAAGACAGGGGTCTCTATGGCTACACCTTC. Amino acids: CASSSKDRGLYGYTF.

This clonotype was detected once. The V and J genes are TRBV29-1 and TRBJ2-2; D is perhaps TRBD1 (6 bases). CDR1 and CDR2 (germline): SQVTM, ANQGSEA. The CDR3 is 12 residues long. V lost 4 bases, J lost 7 bases, and 10 bases lay in between. The CDR3 bases are TGCAGCGTTGTCAGGGGAGTCGGGGAGCTGTTTTTT. This translates into CSVVRGVGELFF.

Details on this clonotype: A single base separates this from a much larger clone, so it may be a read error. The chain links TRBV28 to TRBJ2-7; D is uncertain. In germline, CDR1 is MDHEN, CDR2 SYDVKM. CDR3 length equals 14 residues. In nucleotides, the CDR3 is TGTGCCAGCAGCTCCTCTGGGCGGTCCTACGAGCGGTACTTC. Its protein product is CASSSSGRSYERYF.

This chain joins TRBV2 and TRBJ1-2; weak D call: TRBD1 (5 bases). This CDR3 is 15 amino acids long. Trimming left V 5 bases short and J 4 bases short, with 17 bases between. Germline assignment: CDR1 SNHLY and CDR2 FYNNEI. The CDR3 region has the DNA TGTGCCAGCAGTCCATCGGGGGATTCCTCCTATGGCTACACCTTC. As protein: CASSPSGDSSYGYTF.

A few counts support this clonotype. The chain is built from TRBV2 and TRBJ2-2, with 7 bases identical to TRBD1. Germline loops: CDR1 SNHLY, CDR2 FYNNEI. J lost 4 bases, V lost 8 bases, and 10 bases had no gene match. The CDR3 extends over 15 amino acids. The CDR3 DNA reads as TGTGCCAGCGGGGGAAGACAGGGCGGCACCGGGGAGCTGTTTTTT. Protein: CASGGRQGGTGELFF.

Only a few counts were recorded for this clonotype. The chain links TRBV28 to TRBJ1-6; D unresolved. V lost 1 base to trimming and J lost 10 bases, with 8 bases between them. The CDR3 is made up of 13 amino acids. CDR1 and CDR2 from the germline V gene are MDHEN and SYDVKM. The DNA of the CDR3 is TGTGCCAGCAGTTTATCACCCAGATCACCCCTCCACTTT. It yields the protein CASSLSPRSPLHF.

The chain carries TRBV2 and TRBJ2-1; D possibly uses TRBD1 or TRBD2 (5 bases each). Germline V gene data show CDR1 as SNHLY and CDR2 as FYNNEI. V was shortened by 3 bases and J by 0 bases, with 9 bases between the two germline ends. The CDR3 is 15 amino acids. The chain's CDR3 is CASSDRGDSYNEQFF. For the CDR3, the DNA is TGTGCCAGCAGTGATCGAGGGGACTCCTACAATGAGCAGTTCTTC.

This clonotype was recorded at least ten times. The genes are TRBV20-1 and TRBJ2-2; weak D call: TRBD2 (6 bases). CDR3 length equals 14 residues. Per germline, CDR1 DFQATT and CDR2 SNEGSKA (reference sequence). V was cut by 8 bases and J by 4 bases, with 17 bases left in between. CDR3 bases: TGCAGTCCAAACCTGGAGGGAGTCACCGGGGAGCTGTTTTTT. It translates to CSPNLEGVTGELFF.

This clonotype was found many times. The chain couples TRBV7-2 to TRBJ2-7; 10 bases match TRBD1. This CDR3 is 15 amino acids long. Germline lookup yields CDR1 SGHTA and CDR2 FQGNSA. The trim removed 5 bases at V and 5 bases at J, leaving 9 bases unmatched. This chain's CDR3 is CASSALGQGWHEQYF. As DNA, the CDR3 is TGTGCCAGCAGCGCCCTGGGACAGGGGTGGCACGAGCAGTACTTC. The full variable domain, with the rest looked up from reference TRBV7-2 and TRBJ2-7, is GAGVSQSPSNKVTEKGKDVELRCDPISGHTALYWYRQSLGQGLEFLIYFQGNSAPDKSGLPSDRFSAERTGGSVSTLTIQRTQQEDSAVYLCASSALGQGWHEQYFGPGTRLTVT.

This clonotype was counted at least ten times. The CDR3 nucleotides are TGTGCCAGCAGGAGAAGCGGGAGGAACTACAATGAGCAGTTCTTC. Amino acid sequence: CASRRSGRNYNEQFF. V and J are TRBV7-2 and TRBJ2-1; TRBD2 aligns across 9 bases. Trimming took 6 bases from V and 3 from J; bases not matched to a gene: 6. From germline, CDR1 is SGHTA and CDR2 FQGNSA. This CDR3 has 15 amino acids. The entire variable domain, with the rest obtained from reference TRBV7-2 and TRBJ2-1, is as follows: GAGVSQSPSNKVTEKGKDVELRCDPISGHTALYWYRQSLGQGLEFLIYFQGNSAPDKSGLPSDRFSAERTGGSVSTLTIQRTQQEDSAVYLCASRRSGRNYNEQFFGPGTRLTVL.

This clonotype was observed many times. The chain's CDR3 is CASSLMKGLYGYTF. The CDR3 DNA sequence: TGTGCCAGCAGCTTAATGAAGGGGCTCTACGGCTACACCTTC. The chain recombines TRBV5-4 with TRBJ1-2, with D possibly TRBD1 on 5 matching bases. This CDR3 region has 14 residues. The V end was cut by 2 bases, the J end by 8 bases, with 16 bases between. Per the germline V gene, CDR1 is SGHNT and CDR2 is YYREEE (reference sequence).

The gene calls are TRBV28 and TRBJ2-5, with 7 bases aligning to TRBD2. With V trimmed by 3 bases and J by 2 bases, 6 bases remained unmatched. There are 15 residues in the CDR3. Germline-derived CDR1 and CDR2 are MDHEN and SYDVKM. As DNA, the CDR3 is TGTGCCAGCAGTTTTCCCCTTAGCGGGCAAGAGACCCAGTACTTC. This encodes CASSFPLSGQETQYF. The whole variable domain, remainder taken from reference TRBV28 and TRBJ2-5, is DVKVTQSSRYLVKRTGEKVFLECVQDMDHENMFWYRQDPGLGLRLIYFSYDVKMKEKGDIPEGYSVSREKKERFSLILESASTNQTSMYLCASSFPLSGQETQYFGPGTRLLVL.

This clonotype was seen only a few times. The genes are TRBV10-3 and TRBJ1-1, with D tentatively TRBD1 (6 bases). Germline V CDR1 and CDR2: ENHRY, SYGVKD. Trimming removed 3 bases at V and 5 bases at J, with 10 bases between. The CDR3 totals 13 residues. The CDR3 sequence is CAISDRGGTEAFF. The CDR3 DNA follows: TGTGCCATCAGTGACAGGGGAGGGACTGAAGCTTTCTTT.

This clonotype was found many times. The gene calls are TRBV7-2 and TRBJ2-3; D might be TRBD1 (5 bases). V was shortened by 0 bases and J by 2 bases, with 15 bases between the two germline ends. Germline V lookup: CDR1 SGHTA, CDR2 FQGNSA. CDR3 length: 17 amino acids. The CDR3 region has the DNA TGTGCCAGCAGCTTAGCCCCAGGGCGAATTCACACAGATACGCAGTATTTT. Its protein is CASSLAPGRIHTDTQYF.

This clonotype was observed many times. V usage is TRBV5-1 and J usage is TRBJ2-7; no clear D. Germline assignment: CDR1 SGHRS and CDR2 YFSETQ. Trimming left V 0 bases short and J 2 bases short, with 9 bases between. CDR3 length: 14 residues. CDR3: CASSLERPPYEQYF. DNA of the CDR3: TGCGCCAGCAGCTTGGAACGCCCCCCCTACGAGCAGTACTTC.

This clonotype was detected ten times or more. The chain carries TRBV7-2 and TRBJ2-3; 7 bases map to TRBD1. The CDR3 is 14 amino acids. V lost 6 bases, J lost 0 bases, and 3 bases stayed unmatched. Germline CDR1 SGHTA, CDR2 FQGNSA. The CDR3 DNA follows: TGTGCCAGCAGTACAGGGGCTAGCACAGATACGCAGTATTTT. Encoded protein: CASSTGASTDTQYF. Variable domain in full (rest from reference TRBV7-2 and TRBJ2-3): GAGVSQSPSNKVTEKGKDVELRCDPISGHTALYWYRQSLGQGLEFLIYFQGNSAPDKSGLPSDRFSAERTGGSVSTLTIQRTQQEDSAVYLCASSTGASTDTQYFGPGTRLTVL.

This clonotype has more than one count but fewer than ten. This sequence joins TRBV10-1 and TRBJ2-7, with a tentative D call TRBD2 (5 bases). This CDR3 region has 13 residues. From germline, CDR1 is WNHNN and CDR2 SYGVQD (reference sequence). V shed 2 bases and J shed 3 bases, with 8 bases lying between them. The CDR3 DNA follows: TGCGCCAGCAGTGAGGGAGCGGACTACGAGCAGTACTTC. It specifies CASSEGADYEQYF.

This clonotype was seen a few times. V usage is TRBV20-1 and J usage is TRBJ2-3; 7 bases fit TRBD2. Germline CDR1 is DFQATT and CDR2 is SNEGSKA (reference sequence). The CDR3 is 15 amino acids. V shed 0 bases, J shed 2 bases, and the junction held 5 bases outside the gene matches. The CDR3 region is CSARDWGGNTDTQYF. The DNA of the CDR3 is TGCAGTGCTAGAGATTGGGGGGGAAACACAGATACGCAGTATTTT.

This clonotype was seen repeatedly, ten times or more. Written as DNA, the CDR3 is TGTGCCAGCAGCTTAACTGGCTTCGACAATGAGCAGTTCTTC. Its translation: CASSLTGFDNEQFF. This rearrangement joins TRBV11-3 to TRBJ2-1; no firm D call. Germline CDR1 reads SGHNT; CDR2 reads YENEEA. Deletions cut 2 bases from V and 5 bases from J, with 10 bases between. The CDR3 has 14 residues.

This clonotype was recorded many times. V gene TRBV18 combines with J gene TRBJ1-1; no clear D gene. This CDR3 has 16 residues. Trimming stripped 0 bases from V and 5 bases from J, with 16 bases between. CDR1 is KGHSH and CDR2 is LQKENI in the germline V gene. CDR3 nucleotide sequence: TGTGCCAGCTCACCACCGAAAGGGCTCGGTTGGACTGAAGCTTTCTTT. Translating gives CASSPPKGLGWTEAFF.

As concerns this clonotype: This could be a read error, since a much larger clone is one nucleotide away. This chain uses TRBV6-5 with TRBJ2-7; a possible D gene is TRBD1 (7 bases). Per the germline V gene, CDR1 is MNHEY and CDR2 is SVGAGI. CDR3 length: 15 amino acids. The CDR3 bases are TGTGCCAGCAGCTTGACTAGGACAGGAGCCTACGAGCGGTACTTC. Protein: CASSLTRTGAYERYF.